These 29 T cell receptor beta chains were sequenced from one sample in a study of beta chain features in type 1 diabetes. Study-wide findings and caveats: Across all four CD4+ subsets, people with type 1 diabetes showed modestly shorter TCRB CDR3s.

No antigens are known for them. The isolated RNA, all of it, was reverse transcribed, so expressed TCRB transcripts were what got sequenced. TCRdb's copy holds only in-frame clones and misses some; the assay was immunoSEQ multiplex PCR. The table records 600,000 to 750,000 clones, 9.5% to 15% of them present only once. The specimen sequenced was naive CD4+ T cells from blood. These TCRs come from a man in his thirties or forties with type 1 diabetes.

This clone was counted a few times. The same CDR3 also results from other DNA sequences found in this sample. V usage is TRBV11-2 and J usage is TRBJ2-3; D is ambiguous. The CDR3 is made up of 12 amino acids. V dropped 1 base and J dropped 4 bases, with 3 bases sitting between them. In germline, CDR1 is SGHAT, CDR2 FQNNGV. CDR3 DNA: TGTGCCAGCAGCTTAGTGGCAGATACGCAGTATTTT. Translating it yields CASSLVADTQYF.

The chain has TRBV28 and TRBJ2-1; D might be TRBD2 (5 bases). CDR1 and CDR2 from the germline V gene are MDHEN and SYDVKM. The CDR3 sequence is 15 residues long. The V end was cut by 1 base, the J end by 10 bases, with 17 bases between. The CDR3 sequence: CASSLSGGPPTEQFF. Written as DNA, the CDR3 is TGTGCCAGCAGTTTATCGGGCGGGCCCCCCACGGAGCAGTTCTTC. Combining the CDR3 with reference TRBV28 and TRBJ2-1 gives the whole variable domain DVKVTQSSRYLVKRTGEKVFLECVQDMDHENMFWYRQDPGLGLRLIYFSYDVKMKEKGDIPEGYSVSREKKERFSLILESASTNQTSMYLCASSLSGGPPTEQFFGPGTRLTVL.

In this sample, this clone turned up a few times. The chain links TRBV5-8 to TRBJ1-6; D is ambiguous. The germline V gene has CDR1 SGHTS and CDR2 YDEGEE. V lost 0 bases and J 10 bases, leaving 8 bases between the germline ends. The CDR3 is 13 residues long. CDR3 in amino acids: CASSLDRWSPLHF. The CDR3, as DNA: TGTGCCAGCAGCTTGGATCGCTGGTCACCCCTCCACTTT.

The rearrangement uses TRBV18 and TRBJ2-2, with D unresolved. The CDR3 consists of 14 residues. The V gene's germline CDR1 is KGHSH and CDR2 LQKENI. V gave up 0 bases and J gave up 3 bases, with 5 bases separating them. The CDR3 here is CASSPPRHTGELFF. In nucleotides, the CDR3 is TGTGCCAGCTCACCACCCAGACACACCGGGGAGCTGTTTTTT.

The chain joins TRBV15 to TRBJ1-5; D is unresolved. Germline V gives CDR1 LNHNV, CDR2 YYDKDF (reference sequence). The V end lost 7 bases, the J end lost 1 base, and 20 bases lay between the germline ends. This CDR3 is built from 17 residues. CDR3 amino acids: CATNQLGRAKSNQPQHF. CDR3 bases: TGTGCCACCAATCAGCTGGGGAGGGCGAAGAGCAATCAGCCCCAGCATTTT.

This clone has a handful of counts. The V call is TRBV7-2, the J call TRBJ2-5, with 8 bases matching TRBD2. Germline CDR1 SGHTA, CDR2 FQGNSA. V dropped 4 bases and J dropped 5; count of bases not matched to a gene: 12. The CDR3 covers 16 residues. In DNA, the CDR3 is TGTGCCAGCAGCTCTAAAGGGTTAGCGGGGATGGAGACCCAGTACTTC. The encoded protein is CASSSKGLAGMETQYF.

The chain employs TRBV5-8 and TRBJ2-1, with D hard to call. Germline V gene sequence: CDR1 SGHTS, CDR2 YDEGEE. Trimming removed 6 bases at V and 1 base at J, with 8 bases between. The CDR3 extends over 13 amino acids. CDR3 DNA sequence: TGTGCCAGCACCCCCCCTTCCTACAATGAGCAGTTCTTC. Its protein is CASTPPSYNEQFF.

V is TRBV6-5 and J is TRBJ2-7; a possible D gene is TRBD2 (5 bases). The CDR3 totals 12 residues. Trimming shortened V by 8 bases and J by 3 bases, and 11 bases separated the two germline ends. Germline V gene data show CDR1 as MNHEY and CDR2 as SVGAGI. The chain's CDR3 is CASFDGIYEQYF. The CDR3 region has the DNA TGTGCCAGCTTCGACGGGATCTACGAGCAGTACTTC.

This clone was recorded a few times. Other nucleotide sequences in the sample specify the same CDR3. As DNA, the CDR3 is TGCAGCGTTGTAGTGGGTTATGGCTACACCTTC. This gives the protein CSVVVGYGYTF. The chain carries TRBV29-1 and TRBJ1-2, with unresolved D. V was pared by 4 bases and J by 5 bases, with 8 bases between. CDR1 and CDR2 from the germline V gene are SQVTM and ANQGSEA. This CDR3 region has 11 residues.

This clone was seen a few times. The rearrangement uses TRBV13 and TRBJ2-5, with D unclear. CDR1 and CDR2 from the germline V gene are PRHDT and FYEKMQ (reference sequence). CDR3 size: 11 residues. V was shortened by 2 bases and J by 7 bases, with 5 bases between the two germline ends. The CDR3 coding sequence is TGTGCCAGCAGCTTACAGTCGACCCAGTACTTC. Its protein is CASSLQSTQYF.

The genes are TRBV6-5 and TRBJ1-3; no firm D call. V lost 0 bases and J 4 bases, leaving 10 bases between the germline ends. The CDR3 has 15 amino acids. CDR1 is MNHEY, CDR2 SVGAGI, per germline. The CDR3 is CASSYSSGRGNTIYF. CDR3 bases: TGTGCCAGCAGTTACTCGTCAGGTCGGGGAAACACCATATATTTT.

Only a few counts were recorded for this clone. The V gene is TRBV6-5, the J gene TRBJ2-5; possibly TRBD2 for D (7 bases). The CDR3 consists of 14 residues. Germline assignment: CDR1 MNHEY and CDR2 SVGAGI. V lost 4 bases and J 5 bases, leaving 14 bases between the germline ends. Written as DNA, the CDR3 is TGTGCCAGCAGTTTCCCCGGGGGGCAGGAGACCCAGTACTTC. Encoded protein: CASSFPGGQETQYF.

J is TRBJ1-2 and V is TRBV6-5, with 7 bases fitting TRBD1. CDR1 is MNHEY and CDR2 is SVGAGI in the germline V gene. Losses at the gene ends were 2 bases for V and 9 bases for J; bases not matched to a gene: 9. This CDR3 has 14 residues. In DNA form, the CDR3 reads TGTGCCAGCAGTTACGATGAGGGGGCAAGGAGCTACACCTTC. Amino acids: CASSYDEGARSYTF.

V is TRBV28 and J is TRBJ2-1; TRBD2 aligns across 8 bases. Trimming took 6 bases from V and 2 from J; bases not matched to a gene: 0. The CDR3 is 13 residues long. CDR1 and CDR2 from the germline V gene are MDHEN and SYDVKM. The CDR3 DNA reads as TGTGCCAGCAGAGCGGGGGCCTACAATGAGCAGTTCTTC. The encoded protein is CASRAGAYNEQFF.

The chain uses TRBV28 and TRBJ2-5; 7 bases map to TRBD2. This CDR3 has 13 amino acids. Germline V gene sequence: CDR1 MDHEN, CDR2 SYDVKM. Trimming removed 3 bases from V and 7 bases from J; junction bases left unmatched: 5. The CDR3 DNA is TGTGCCAGCAGTTTTAGCTCTAGCGGGACCCAGTACTTC. This gives the protein CASSFSSSGTQYF.

This clone was observed a handful of times. The chain carries TRBV28 and TRBJ2-1; the D is unclear. The germline CDR1 and CDR2 sequences are MDHEN and SYDVKM. V was cut by 7 bases and J by 0 bases, with 7 bases left in between. The CDR3 covers 13 residues. CDR3 protein: CASKARSYNEQFF. CDR3 sequence (DNA): TGTGCCAGCAAGGCCCGCTCCTACAATGAGCAGTTCTTC.

V usage is TRBV6-5 and J usage is TRBJ1-6; D possibly corresponds to TRBD1 (6 bases). This CDR3 spans 15 amino acids. The V end was cut by 7 bases, the J end by 5 bases, with 15 bases between. Germline V gives CDR1 MNHEY, CDR2 SVGAGI. Here the CDR3 reads CASTEGGLDNSPLHF. CDR3 sequence (DNA): TGTGCCAGCACTGAGGGGGGATTGGATAATTCACCCCTCCACTTT.

The chain employs TRBV29-1 and TRBJ2-7; the D call may be TRBD1 or TRBD2 (6 bases each). The CDR3 runs to 13 residues. CDR1 is SQVTM and CDR2 is ANQGSEA in the germline V gene. V lost 5 bases and J 6 bases, leaving 17 bases between the germline ends. The chain's CDR3 is CSVQRGLTFEQYF. DNA for the CDR3: TGCAGCGTTCAACGGGGGCTGACCTTCGAGCAGTACTTC.

This chain links TRBV5-8 with TRBJ1-2, with no clear D. Per the germline V gene, CDR1 is SGHTS and CDR2 is YDEGEE. The V end lost 5 bases, the J end lost 5 bases, and 13 bases lay between the germline ends. The CDR3 runs 13 residues. The DNA for the CDR3 is TGTGCCAGCAGGATGATAGTAGGGTATGGCTACACCTTC. It is translated as CASRMIVGYGYTF. The whole variable domain, remainder taken from reference TRBV5-8 and TRBJ1-2, is EAGVTQSPTHLIKTRGQQATLRCSPISGHTSVYWYQQALGLGLQFLLWYDEGEERNRGNFPPRFSGRQFPNYSSELNVNALELEDSALYLCASRMIVGYGYTFGSGTRLTVV.

This clone was found a few times. The rearrangement links TRBV5-1 to TRBJ2-3, with D uncertain. Trimming stripped 2 bases from V and 1 base from J, with 11 bases between. The CDR3 runs to 15 residues. Germline V gene lookup returns CDR1 SGHRS and CDR2 YFSETQ. Here the CDR3 DNA reads TGCGCCAGCAGCTTAGCCCGACAAGGCACAGATACGCAGTATTTT. Protein sequence: CASSLARQGTDTQYF.

This clone has more than one count but fewer than ten. The sample has other DNA sequences that encode this CDR3 too. This chain connects TRBV7-2 to TRBJ2-7; 9 nucleotides agree with TRBD1. With 5 bases clipped from V and 1 base from J, the junction kept 3 bases outside the gene matches. Looked up from germline, CDR1 is SGHTA and CDR2 is FQGNSA. The CDR3 runs 14 residues. This CDR3 reads CASSPGTGSYEQYF. The CDR3 DNA reads TGTGCCAGCAGCCCAGGGACAGGGTCCTACGAGCAGTACTTC.

This clone showed up just a few times. This chain joins TRBV7-2 and TRBJ2-7; D tentatively fits TRBD1 or TRBD2 (5 bases each). The CDR3 runs 14 residues. Looked up from germline, CDR1 is SGHTA and CDR2 is FQGNSA. Deletions cut 4 bases from V and 2 bases from J, with 12 bases between. CDR3 region: CASSYRDGTYEQYF. CDR3 sequence (DNA): TGTGCCAGCAGCTACCGGGACGGTACCTACGAGCAGTACTTC.

The rearrangement uses TRBV5-1 and TRBJ2-2; D possibly corresponds to TRBD2 (5 bases). The CDR3 spans 15 residues. CDR1 is SGHRS, CDR2 YFSETQ, per germline. V lost 4 bases and J 5 bases, leaving 15 bases between the germline ends. CDR3 nucleotide sequence: TGCGCCAGCAGCCCTGAGGCTAGCCGAACCGGGGAGCTGTTTTTT. Translating gives CASSPEASRTGELFF. The variable domain in full, completed from reference TRBV5-1 and TRBJ2-2, reads KAGVTQTPRYLIKTRGQQVTLSCSPISGHRSVSWYQQTPGQGLQFLFEYFSETQRNKGNFPGRFSGRQFSNSRSEMNVSTLELGDSALYLCASSPEASRTGELFFGEGSRLTVL.

The rearrangement links TRBV18 to TRBJ1-3; D gene unclear. The CDR3 consists of 16 residues. V shed 4 bases and J shed 0 bases, with 13 bases lying between them. Germline lookup yields CDR1 KGHSH and CDR2 LQKENI. The CDR3 DNA is TGTGCCAGCTCACGCTCTGAGGGCAACTCTGGAAACACCATATATTTT. It is translated as CASSRSEGNSGNTIYF.

J is TRBJ1-2 and V is TRBV5-1; 9 nucleotides agree with TRBD1. This CDR3 contains 14 residues. The V segment lost 4 bases and the J segment 6 bases; nucleotides outside the gene matches: 7. The V gene's germline CDR1 is SGHRS and CDR2 YFSETQ. The CDR3 spells CASSLWDRENGYTF. CDR3 DNA sequence: TGCGCCAGCAGCCTGTGGGACAGGGAAAATGGCTACACCTTC.

This clone occurred a few times. This chain joins TRBV6-6 and TRBJ2-3, with a possible D match to TRBD2 (5 bases). Trimming cost V 5 bases and J 2 bases, with 17 bases left between them. This CDR3 is built from 16 residues. The V gene's germline CDR1 is MNHNY and CDR2 SVGAGI (reference sequence). The CDR3, as DNA: TGTGCCAGCAGTGGACGCCGGGGTTCTCTCACAGATACGCAGTATTTT. Residues: CASSGRRGSLTDTQYF.

The chain has TRBV6-5 and TRBJ2-5, with TRBD2 identical over 13 bases. The closer fit of TRBJ2-7 to the DNA end suggests the J call may be wrong. Germline V gene sequence: CDR1 MNHEY, CDR2 SVGAGI. This CDR3 spans 15 amino acids. In nucleotides, the CDR3 is TGTGCCAGCAGACCGGGACTAGCGGGGAACTACGAGCAGTACTTC. It specifies CASRPGLAGNYEQYF.

This clone has at least ten counts. The J gene is TRBJ2-1, the V gene TRBV7-2; possible D gene TRBD1, 6 bases. This CDR3 is 16 amino acids long. Trimming left V 1 base short and J 6 bases short, with 16 bases between. From germline, CDR1 is SGHTA and CDR2 FQGNSA. CDR3 nucleotides: TGTGCCAGCAGCTTAGTCGGGGCAGGGGCCGGCAATGAGCAGTTCTTC. Translated, it gives CASSLVGAGAGNEQFF.

This clone appeared a few times. V usage is TRBV9 and J usage is TRBJ2-6; D call uncertain. Germline V gene data show CDR1 as SGDLS and CDR2 as YYNGEE. The CDR3 loop spans 15 amino acids. V was shortened by 3 bases and J by 0 bases, with 7 bases between the two germline ends. CDR3 sequence: CASSGDPSGANVLTF. CDR3 in DNA: TGTGCCAGCAGCGGAGACCCCTCTGGGGCCAACGTCCTGACTTTC.